The clone carrying this T cell receptor (beta chain) was picked up a small number of times. Its cognate antigen is unknown. The CDR3 runs 14 residues. Germline V CDR1 and CDR2: MRHNA, SNTAGT. V lost 5 bases, J lost 1 base, and 8 bases lay in between. This sample was included in a study of vaccination and CD4 T cells after COVID-19. The overall study: As control conditions, cultures were given either a CEFX pool serving as positive control, an HIV-1 Nef pool, or no peptide at all.

The treatment was: roughly 10-day PBMC culture with coronavirus spike peptide pools or control peptides (ViraFEST assay). Collection of the unexposed donor's CD4+ T cells took place before the COVID-19 pandemic (2011-2018). TCR sequencing followed the expansion of antigen-specific T cells with peptide pools in ViraFEST. Wells that each held 1.8 million or so PBMCs were cultured with roughly 9.5 IU/ml IL-2 and 8.5 to 10 ug/ml peptide pools. Study results and limitations: Median SARS-CoV-2-reactive clonotype numbers went from 21 to 38; this increase was not significant.

At the Johns Hopkins FTIC core, DNA taken from cultured CD4+ T cells was sequenced by way of the Oncomine TCR Beta short-read assay. Scientists extracted genomic DNA from CD4+ T cells grown in culture. TCRdb redid the calling of the PCR reads with MiXCR, one entry per CDR3 protein. Of some 8,900 distinct CDR3 sequences listed, under 40% were seen once; the top ten hold 6.5% to 9%. Material: CD4+ T cells from blood, cultured in vitro. This chain links TRBV6-4 with TRBJ2-2; D is undetermined. The receptor was isolated from a human donor in good health. CDR3 coding DNA: TGTGCCAGCAGTCAGGACGGGAACACCGGGGAGCTGTTTTTT. As protein: CASSQDGNTGELFF.